This record concerns one T cell receptor (beta chain) sequence. Antigen specificity is unknown. The repertoire was sequenced with immunoSEQ multiplex PCR; TCRdb's copy has only in-frame clones and lacks some. The repertoire has fewer than 85,000 clones, around nine tenths of them found once; the top ten carry 0.72%. This sample is drawn from a study of OX40 agonist ivuxolimab in advanced cancers. Study details: Previous treatment with anti-PD-1, anti-PD-L1 or anti-CTLA-4 therapy was allowed; more than 35% had received some.

Study outcomes and limitations: By week 6 at 0.1 to 3.0 mg/kg, blood CD4+ and CD8+ T cells had expanded clonally. Averaging showed that CD8+ T cells had more expanded clones than CD4+ did.

Sequencing was performed on CD4+ or CD8+ T cells sorted from blood, taken in a trial of the OX40 agonist ivuxolimab. This TCR was recovered from an adult with an advanced solid tumor such as melanoma, head and neck, liver or kidney cancer.

The DNA of the CDR3 is TGTGCCAGCAGCGTAACTGCCTACAATGAGCAGTTCTTC. It translates to CASSVTAYNEQFF. The chain recombines TRBV9 with TRBJ2-1; no clear D gene. The germline CDR1 and CDR2 sequences are SGDLS and YYNGEE. With 1 base removed from V and 2 bases from J, the gap between germline ends came to 4 bases. This CDR3 comprises 13 residues.